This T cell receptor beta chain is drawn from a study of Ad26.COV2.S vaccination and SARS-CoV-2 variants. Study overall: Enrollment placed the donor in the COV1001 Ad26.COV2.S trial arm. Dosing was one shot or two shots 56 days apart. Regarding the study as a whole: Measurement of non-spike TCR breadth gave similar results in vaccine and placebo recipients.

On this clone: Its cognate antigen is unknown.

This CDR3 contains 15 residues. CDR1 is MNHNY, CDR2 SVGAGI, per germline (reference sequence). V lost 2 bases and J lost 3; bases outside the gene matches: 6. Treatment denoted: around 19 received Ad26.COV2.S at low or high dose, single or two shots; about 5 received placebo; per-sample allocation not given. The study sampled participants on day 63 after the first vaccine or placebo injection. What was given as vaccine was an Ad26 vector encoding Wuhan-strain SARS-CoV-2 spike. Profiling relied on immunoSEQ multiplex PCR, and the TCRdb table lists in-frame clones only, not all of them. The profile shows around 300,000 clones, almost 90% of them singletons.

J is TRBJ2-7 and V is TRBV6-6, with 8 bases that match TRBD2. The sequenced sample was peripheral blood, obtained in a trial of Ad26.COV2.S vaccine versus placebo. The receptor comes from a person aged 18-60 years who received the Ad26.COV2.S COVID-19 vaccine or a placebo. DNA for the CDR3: TGTGCCAGCAGTTACGAACGGGGGGGCGTCTACGAGCAGTACTTC. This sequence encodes CASSYERGGVYEQYF.